A selection of T cell receptor beta chains follows, all from one sample in a study of radiotherapy plus CTLA-4 blockade in lung cancer. Here immunoSEQ multiplex PCR was the method, and the copy in TCRdb shows in-frame clones only, minus some. This table holds 52,000 or so clones, approximately 84% found once. The material sequenced was peripheral blood, taken from a patient treated with radiotherapy plus ipilimumab. These receptors were collected from a human donor with non-small cell lung cancer whose response to radiotherapy plus ipilimumab could not be evaluated. The CDR3 runs from the conserved cysteine through the conserved F or W. D genes are given only for firm matches. Size is omitted from some rows. Given values are once, few, many or a class for expanded clones.

v_call	clone_size	d_call	j_call	cdr3_nt	cdr3_aa
TRBV30	few	TRBD2	TRBJ2-6	TGTGCCTGGAGTGGACGGGTAAGCGGGAGGGCTCACCTTGGAGGGGCCAACGTCCTGACTTTC	CAWSGRVSGRAHLGGANVLTF
TRBV5-6	-	-	TRBJ2-3	TGTGCCAGCAGCTTGGGTCTTCAGGCCGCCAGCACAGATACGCAGTATTTT	CASSLGLQAASTDTQYF
TRBV1	-	-	TRBJ1-5	TGCACCAGCAGCCAAGATTCAGGGGGCGGCCATCAGCCCCAGCATTTT	CTSSQDSGGGHQPQHF
TRBV5-1	-	-	TRBJ2-1	TGCGCCAGCAGACGGTTTGGAGGTGCGGCGCAGTTCTTC	CASRRFGGAAQFF
TRBV5-5	-	TRBD1	TRBJ2-7	TGTGCCAGCAGCTTGGCCCCCGACAGGGGCGAGCAGTACTTC	CASSLAPDRGEQYF
TRBV6-1	-	-	TRBJ1-1	TGTGCCAGCAGTTATACGGTGAACACTGAAGCTTTCTTT	CASSYTVNTEAFF
TRBV7-2	-	TRBD2	TRBJ2-7	TGTGCCAGCAGCTTGAGTTTGCGGGAGGCCGGCGAGCAGTACTTC	CASSLSLREAGEQYF
TRBV4-3	-	TRBD1	TRBJ1-5	TGCGCCAGCAGTCCACAGGGGTATCAGCCCCAGCATTTT	CASSPQGYQPQHF
TRBV19	-	-	TRBJ2-4	TGTGCCAGTAGTATTAGAGGGGGTTTGGCCAAAAACATTCAGTACTTC	CASSIRGGLAKNIQYF
TRBV7-2	-	TRBD2	TRBJ2-5	TGTGCCAGCAGCTGGGGAGGGAGACTGGGCGGGGAGACCCAGTACTTC	CASSWGGRLGGETQYF
TRBV5-6	-	TRBD1	TRBJ2-7	TGTGCCAGCAGACCGGGGACAGGCTACGAGCAGTACTTC	CASRPGTGYEQYF
TRBV4-3	-	-	TRBJ2-1	TGCGCCAGCAGCCAAGGCTCAAGGGGGATATACAATGAGCAGTTCTTC	CASSQGSRGIYNEQFF
TRBV4-2	few	TRBD2	TRBJ2-2	TGTGCCAGCCGGCTAGCGGGATCCGGGGAGCTGTTTTTT	CASRLAGSGELFF
TRBV7-7	medium-sized	TRBD2	TRBJ2-2	TGTGCCAGCAGCTCAGGACTAGCGGGGGCCTCAAGATCCACCGGGGAGCTGTTTTTT	CASSSGLAGASRSTGELFF
TRBV5-1	-	-	TRBJ1-1	TGCGCCAGCAGCTCAACAGGGCTGAACACTGAAGCTTTCTTT	CASSSTGLNTEAFF
TRBV28	-	-	TRBJ2-2	TGTGCCAGCAGTTTATCGTTCGGACAGTCGAACACCGGGGAGCTGTTTTTT	CASSLSFGQSNTGELFF
TRBV19	-	-	TRBJ2-3	TGTGCCAGTAGTATTCAAGATTCACAAGATACGCAGTATTTT	CASSIQDSQDTQYF
TRBV19	-	TRBD2	TRBJ2-3	TGTGCCAGTAGTATTGGAGGGGCCGGGACTAGCGGGGGACGCACAGATACGCAGTATTTT	CASSIGGAGTSGGRTDTQYF
TRBV6-5	-	TRBD1	TRBJ1-1	TGTGCCAGCAGTTCGAAGGACAGGGAAGCTTTCTTT	CASSSKDREAFF
TRBV5-1	-	-	TRBJ2-7	TGCGCCAGCAGCTTGGTTACTGGGGCGGGGCCCTACGAGCAGTACTTC	CASSLVTGAGPYEQYF
TRBV25-1	-	-	TRBJ2-7	TGTGCCAGCAGTGACCCCGACTATGACGAGCAGTACTTC	CASSDPDYDEQYF
TRBV19	-	TRBD1	TRBJ1-2	TGTGCCAGTCGGTCCGTAGACAGGGGGCTCTCGGACTATGGCTACACCTTC	CASRSVDRGLSDYGYTF